This TCR beta chain was observed in a study of CD8 T cells in Susac syndrome. Germline V gene data show CDR1 as SGHVS and CDR2 as FQNEAQ. Trimming took 2 bases from V and 1 from J, leaving 19 bases between them. The CDR3 is made up of 18 amino acids. The CD8+ and CD4+ T cells were isolated magnetically using a negative isolation approach, whereas the TEMRA cells were enriched by FACS. Reverse transcription of about 0.5 to 1 ug RNA was carried out with random hexamers. An immunoSEQ multiplex PCR amplified TCR beta CDR3 over 54 Vbeta and 13 Jbeta. TCRdb recomputed calls from the immunoSEQ multiplex PCR reads with MiXCR, one row per CDR3 protein. The table includes roughly 150,000 distinct CDR3 sequences, about 90% detected once.

The V gene is TRBV7-8, the J gene TRBJ2-3; the D gene could be TRBD1 or TRBD2 (6 bases each). Sequenced material: CD4+ T cells from PBMCs. The sequence derives from a human donor in good health. The CDR3 nucleotides are TGTGCCAGCAGCTTATCCGGTGGGGGAGGACAGCGCACAGATACGCAGTATTTT. Protein sequence: CASSLSGGGGQRTDTQYF. The full variable domain, with the rest looked up from reference TRBV7-8 and TRBJ2-3, is GAGVSQSPRYKVAKRGQDVALRCDPISGHVSLFWYQQALGQGPEFLTYFQNEAQLDKSGLPSDRFFAERPEGSVSTLKIQRTQQEDSAVYLCASSLSGGGGQRTDTQYFGPGTRLTVL.